This TCR beta chain was captured in a study of T cell responses to AZD1222 COVID-19 vaccine. Study-wide points: The study identified only six AZD1222 recipients as seropositive at baseline. Females outnumbered males among donors, who were mostly white British; clonal diversity was possibly underestimated. Vaccine-related CD4 TCRs covered spike, predominating at 160-218 and 743-854.

This table comes from immunoSEQ multiplex PCR, and its TCRdb copy is limited to in-frame clones, with some not included. The sample carries roughly 140,000 clones, approximately 90% recorded once. Trimming stripped 0 bases from V and 5 bases from J, with 12 bases between. Looked up from germline, CDR1 is SGHNT and CDR2 is YYREEE (reference sequence). CDR3 length: 14 amino acids. This clone was seen a handful of times. The target antigen is unknown. Sequencing was performed on peripheral blood, taken on day 0 of AZD1222 vaccination. V gene TRBV5-4 combines with J gene TRBJ2-7; D may correspond to TRBD1 or TRBD2 (5 bases each). The TCR was taken from an adult in good health. The CDR3 coding sequence is TGTGCCAGCAGCTTGGGGGGGAGAAGAGACGAGCAGTACTTC. Translating gives CASSLGGRRDEQYF.